This TCR beta chain was captured in a study of CD8 T cells in ankylosing spondylitis. Quantitative 5'-RACE was performed with molecular barcodes, and it yielded the TCR beta libraries. TCRdb processed the 5' RACE reads anew with MiXCR; each CDR3 protein has one entry. The profile shows about 33,000 distinct CDR3 sequences, 8% to 13% of them singletons. V shed 6 bases, J shed 1 base, and the junction held 11 bases outside the gene matches. Germline V lookup: CDR1 SGHNT, CDR2 YYREEE (reference sequence). The CDR3 consists of 16 residues. Findings and caveats of the study: Matched ankylosing spondylitis synovial fluid reportedly showed significant enrichment of disease-linked clones. What seemed typical of ankylosing spondylitis blood was a TCR beta motif built from under 10 highly homologous variants. Several of the motif variants were reported before in synovial fluid and blood from reactive arthritis.

Many counts were recorded for this clonotype. Antigen specificity is unknown. This clonotype was obtained from a male donor with ankylosing spondylitis. Sequenced sample: synovial fluid, either unsorted or a sorted T cell fraction (not recorded which). The chain employs TRBV5-4 and TRBJ2-3; TRBD1 matches at 7 bases. The DNA for the CDR3 is TGTGCCAGCAACAATCGTTACAGGGGAGGCACAGATACGCAGTATTTT. As protein: CASNNRYRGGTDTQYF.